This T cell receptor beta chain was captured in a study of T cell changes during pregnancy in multiple sclerosis. TCRdb's table, derived via immunoSEQ multiplex PCR, lists solely in-frame clones and lacks some. The profile covers around 35,000 clones, with roughly 90% appearing a single time and about 4.3% taken by the ten largest. This clone showed up just a few times. V was pared by 1 base and J by 5 bases, with 6 bases between. The CDR3 extends over 13 amino acids. CDR1 and CDR2 from the germline V gene are MNHNS and SASEGT. The material was CD8+ T cells from peripheral blood mononuclear cells, obtained after pregnancy. This chain connects TRBV6-1 to TRBJ2-1; tentatively, D is TRBD1 (5 bases). The TCR sequence derives from a female donor with multiple sclerosis, enrolled in a pregnancy study. The CDR3 sequence is CASSEGTNNEQFF. For the CDR3, the DNA is TGTGCCAGCAGTGAAGGGACAAACAATGAGCAGTTCTTC.